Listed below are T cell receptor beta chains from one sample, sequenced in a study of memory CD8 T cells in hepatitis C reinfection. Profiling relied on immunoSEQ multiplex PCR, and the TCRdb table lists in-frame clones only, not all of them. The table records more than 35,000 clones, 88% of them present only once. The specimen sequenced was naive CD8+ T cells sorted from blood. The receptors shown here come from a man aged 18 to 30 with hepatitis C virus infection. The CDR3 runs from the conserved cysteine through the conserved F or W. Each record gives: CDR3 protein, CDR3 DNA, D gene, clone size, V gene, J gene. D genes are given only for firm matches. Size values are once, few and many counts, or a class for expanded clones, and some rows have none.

CASSNPSGQGYEQYF	TGTGCCAGCAGCAATCCTTCGGGACAGGGATACGAGCAGTACTTC	TRBD1	NA	TRBV7-9	TRBJ2-7
CASSLGDSGANVLTF	TGCGCCAGCAGCTTGGGAGACTCTGGGGCCAACGTCCTGACTTTC	NA	NA	TRBV5-1	TRBJ2-6
CASSLSGTTGNTIYF	TGCGCCAGCAGCTTGTCGGGGACAACTGGAAACACCATATATTTT	NA	NA	TRBV5-1	TRBJ1-3
CATSRNLEYNSPLHF	TGTGCCACCAGCAGAAACCTAGAATATAATTCACCCCTCCACTTT	NA	once	TRBV15	TRBJ1-6
CASSGLQGGRETQYF	TGTGCCAGCAGTGGCCTCCAGGGGGGTCGAGAGACCCAGTACTTC	NA	NA	TRBV6-1	TRBJ2-5
CASGERGQGAENTEAFF	TGTGCTAGTGGAGAAAGGGGACAGGGGGCGGAGAACACTGAAGCTTTCTTT	TRBD1	NA	TRBV12-5	TRBJ1-1
CASSRGEENEQFF	TGTGCCAGCAGCAGGGGCGAGGAGAATGAGCAGTTCTTC	NA	NA	TRBV5-4	TRBJ2-1
CASSQVGTGSSYEQYF	TGTGCCAGCAGCCAAGTGGGGACAGGGAGCTCCTACGAGCAGTACTTC	TRBD1	NA	TRBV4-2	TRBJ2-7
CASSLEGGLNEQFF	TGTGCCAGCAGCTTAGAGGGGGGACTAAATGAGCAGTTCTTC	NA	NA	TRBV7-9	TRBJ2-1
CASSHQVAYNEQFF	TGTGCCAGTAGTCATCAGGTAGCCTACAATGAGCAGTTCTTC	NA	NA	TRBV19	TRBJ2-1
CAWSRNRDWGYTF	TGTGCCTGGAGTCGCAACCGGGATTGGGGCTACACCTTC	NA	NA	TRBV30	TRBJ1-2
CASSSRLEPEKLFF	TGTGCCAGCAGTTCGCGACTAGAGCCTGAAAAACTGTTTTTT	NA	NA	TRBV27	TRBJ1-4
CARRGHGYEQYF	TGTGCCAGGCGAGGTCACGGCTACGAGCAGTACTTC	NA	NA	TRBV6-5	TRBJ2-7
CASSFALGGLGADTQYF	TGTGCCAGCAGCTTTGCGTTAGGGGGCCTGGGTGCAGATACGCAGTATTTT	TRBD1	NA	TRBV5-4	TRBJ2-3
CASSASGVNEQFF	TGTGCCAGCAGCGCCTCAGGGGTCAATGAGCAGTTCTTC	NA	NA	TRBV9	TRBJ2-1
CASSLGGRLETQYF	TGTGCCAGCAGCTTAGGAGGCCGGCTAGAGACCCAGTACTTC	NA	NA	TRBV7-6	TRBJ2-5